The clone carrying this TCR beta chain has at least ten counts. Regarding time point: sample taken at primary tumor resection. Tumor, nontumor lung or frozen PBMC supplied whole RNA, sequenced without sorting. This specimen comes from a study of spatial heterogeneity in lung cancer. Looking at the study overall: Detection consistently captured more beta-chain sequences than alpha-chain sequences.

Germline V gene sequence: CDR1 KGHDR, CDR2 SFDVKD. The CDR3 consists of 17 residues. Losses at the gene ends were 0 bases for V and 0 bases for J; bases not matched to a gene: 5. All TCR cDNA molecules were individually tagged with a unique molecular identifier. MiXCR, applied by TCRdb to the 5' RACE reads, yields one record per CDR3 protein. The table includes about 35,000 distinct CDR3 sequences, around 3.3% detected once. This sequence joins TRBV24-1 and TRBJ2-3; 7 positions agree with TRBD1. The source is a male donor with early-stage non-small cell lung cancer. Sequencing used normal lung tissue next to the tumor, obtained at surgery. This chain's CDR3 is CATSDLKDRISTDTQYF. Written as DNA, the CDR3 is TGTGCCACCAGTGATTTGAAGGACAGGATTAGCACAGATACGCAGTATTTT.